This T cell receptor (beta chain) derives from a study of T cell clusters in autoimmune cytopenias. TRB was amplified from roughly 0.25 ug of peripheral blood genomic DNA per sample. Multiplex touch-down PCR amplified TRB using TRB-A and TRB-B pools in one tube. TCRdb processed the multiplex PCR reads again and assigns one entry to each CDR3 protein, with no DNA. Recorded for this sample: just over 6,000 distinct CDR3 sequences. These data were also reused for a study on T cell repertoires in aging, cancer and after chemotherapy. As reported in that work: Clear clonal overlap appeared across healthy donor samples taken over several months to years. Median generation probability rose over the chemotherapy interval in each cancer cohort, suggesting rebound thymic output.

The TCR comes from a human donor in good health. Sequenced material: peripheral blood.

The CDR3 region is CSARGRGLQPQHF. The chain carries TRBV20-1 and TRBJ1-5; TCRdb reports TRBD1, a call that lacks DNA to check it against. Germline CDR1 and CDR2: DFQATT and SNEGSKA (reference sequence). CDR3 length: 13 residues.